These 19 T cell receptor beta chains came from one sample sequenced in a study of low-dose radiotherapy and immunotherapy resistance in tumors. Time point noted: after trial treatment. Described treatment: LDRT plus nivolumab, ipilimumab, low-dose cyclophosphamide and aspirin (RACIN trial). TRAV and TRBV primers primed cDNA for both TCRalpha and TCRbeta. The PCR that amplified TCRs ran for 20 cycles, relying on a constant-region primer and a V-primer adapter. From the reads, TCRdb called clonotypes with MiXCR, one entry per CDR3 protein. The profile covers about 30,000 distinct CDR3 sequences, with around 47% appearing a single time and 4.5% to 6.5% taken by the ten largest. The sample was PBMCs, taken after low-dose radiotherapy plus immunotherapy. The receptor set was obtained from a male donor with gallbladder cancer.

This clonotype is labeled as medium-sized. V gene TRBV12-3 or TRBV12-4 combines with J gene TRBJ2-1; 11 nucleotides match TRBD1. The CDR3 length is 16 residues. V gave up 6 bases and J gave up 8 bases; unmatched junction bases: 12. For the CDR3, the DNA is TGTGCCAGCAGACCAGGACAGGGGGCTTCGGGGTATGAGCAGTTCTTC. This encodes CASRPGQGASGYEQFF.

Details on this clonotype: An end of the junction differs from the germline gene, which may be a read error. This rearrangement joins TRBV5-6 to TRBJ2-5; 7 bases are a match to TRBD1. The CDR3 has 16 amino acids. Germline V CDR1 and CDR2: SGHDT, YYEEEE. DNA for the CDR3: TGTGTCAGCAGCTCCCTTACGGGACAGCCGCAAGAGACCCAGTACTTC. This encodes CVSSSLTGQPQETQYF. The whole variable domain, remainder taken from reference TRBV5-6 and TRBJ2-5, is DAGVTQSPTHLIKTRGQQVTLRCSPKSGHDTVSWYQQALGQGPQFIFQYYEEEERQRGNFPDRFSGHQFPNYSSELNVNALLLGDSALYLCVSSSLTGQPQETQYFGPGTRLLVL.

The gene calls are TRBV5-8 and TRBJ2-3; perhaps TRBD2 as D (6 bases). Trimming removed 4 bases at V and 1 base at J, with 10 bases between. This CDR3 has 14 amino acids. CDR1 is SGHTS, CDR2 YDEGEE, per germline. This CDR3 reads CASSRSGGTDTQYF. In DNA, the CDR3 is TGTGCCAGCAGCCGATCGGGGGGCACAGATACGCAGTATTTT.

The V and J genes are TRBV7-9 and TRBJ2-1; 9 bases are shared with TRBD2. Per the germline V gene, CDR1 is SEHNR and CDR2 is FQNEAQ (reference sequence). V shed 2 bases and J 5 bases; nucleotides not matched to a gene: 1. The CDR3 totals 14 residues. This CDR3 is CASSLIAGDNEQFF. The DNA for the CDR3 is TGTGCCAGCAGCTTAATAGCGGGGGACAATGAGCAGTTCTTC.

Remarks on this clonotype: This may be a read error, as it is one base from a much larger clone. The chain uses TRBV27 and TRBJ1-6; TRBD1 matches 10 bases. The CDR3 extends over 18 amino acids. Germline V lookup: CDR1 MNHEY, CDR2 SMNVEV (reference sequence). This CDR3 reads CASSLLPSGQGVNSPLLF. CDR3 DNA: TGTGCCAGCAGTTTATTGCCGTCCGGACAGGGGGTTAATTCACCCCTCCTCTTT.

This clonotype appeared many times. The chain joins TRBV6-2 or TRBV6-3 to TRBJ2-1; 11 bases fit TRBD1. V dropped 8 bases and J dropped 3; count of bases not matched to a gene: 3. This CDR3 contains 14 residues. Germline CDR1 and CDR2: MNHEY and SVGEGT. CDR3 nucleotide sequence: TGTGCCAGCGTGGGGACAGGGGGCTACAATGAGCAGTTCTTC. Its translation: CASVGTGGYNEQFF.

This clonotype was seen repeatedly, ten times or more. The chain employs TRBV4-2 and TRBJ2-2; D is unresolved. The CDR3 sequence is 15 residues long. V lost 2 bases, J lost 6 bases, and 13 bases lay in between. CDR1 and CDR2 from the germline V gene are LGHNA and YNFKEQ. This CDR3 is CASSQSSSYAGELFF. CDR3 nucleotides: TGTGCCAGCAGCCAAAGCTCTAGTTACGCCGGGGAGCTGTTTTTT.

The genes are TRBV12-3 or TRBV12-4 and TRBJ2-2; D possibly matches TRBD1 or TRBD2 (5 bases each). V lost 5 bases and J lost 5, with 9 bases in between. The CDR3 runs to 13 residues. CDR3 DNA sequence: TGTGCCAGCAGTAGGGACGTTACCGGGGAGCTGTTTTTT. Amino acid sequence: CASSRDVTGELFF.

At least ten counts were recorded for this clonotype. V is TRBV12-3 or TRBV12-4 and J is TRBJ1-1, with TRBD1 as a possible D gene (6 bases). Trimming shortened V by 7 bases and J by 5 bases, and 17 bases separated the two germline ends. This CDR3 has 14 amino acids. The CDR3 nucleotides read TGTGCCAGCACCCACCGCCGCAGGGGTACTGAAGCTTTCTTT. Amino acids: CASTHRRRGTEAFF.

This clonotype was recorded many times. The chain carries TRBV20-1 and TRBJ1-6; a weak D match, TRBD1 (5 bases). V lost 0 bases and J lost 7, with 13 bases in between. The CDR3 is made up of 15 amino acids. Germline V CDR1 and CDR2: DFQATT, SNEGSKA (reference sequence). CDR3 amino acids: CSARDLRKGNSPLHF. CDR3 coding DNA: TGCAGTGCTAGAGATTTGAGGAAGGGGAATTCACCCCTCCACTTT.

This clonotype has a count of ten or more. The chain carries TRBV11-2 and TRBJ2-2; tentatively, D is TRBD2 (5 bases). CDR1 is SGHAT and CDR2 is FQNNGV in the germline V gene. The CDR3 extends over 17 amino acids. V lost 3 bases, J lost 0 bases, and 14 bases lay in between. CDR3 amino acids: CASSFLLGPANTGELFF. In DNA, the CDR3 is TGTGCCAGCAGCTTCTTACTAGGGCCCGCGAACACCGGGGAGCTGTTTTTT.

This chain joins TRBV5-6 and TRBJ2-3; TRBD2 aligns across 16 bases. Germline trimming cut 4 bases from V and 4 bases from J; bases unmatched to any gene: 9. CDR1 and CDR2 (germline): SGHDT, YYEEEE. This CDR3 spans 18 amino acids. The CDR3 DNA follows: TGTGCCAGCAGCGGGGCCGGGACTAGCGGGAGGGCCCCAGATACGCAGTATTTT. This gives the protein CASSGAGTSGRAPDTQYF.

By share, this clonotype counts as medium-sized. The chain employs TRBV5-1 and TRBJ2-3; 8 positions agree with TRBD1. From germline, CDR1 is SGHRS and CDR2 YFSETQ. The CDR3 covers 14 residues. V shed 5 bases and J 4 bases; nucleotides not matched to a gene: 6. The CDR3 is CASSGQGQADTQYF. The CDR3 nucleotides are TGCGCCAGCAGTGGACAGGGCCAGGCAGATACGCAGTATTTT. Based on the CDR3 plus reference TRBV5-1 and TRBJ2-3, the full variable domain is KAGVTQTPRYLIKTRGQQVTLSCSPISGHRSVSWYQQTPGQGLQFLFEYFSETQRNKGNFPGRFSGRQFSNSRSEMNVSTLELGDSALYLCASSGQGQADTQYFGPGTRLTVL.

V usage is TRBV12-3 or TRBV12-4 and J usage is TRBJ1-5, with D perhaps matching TRBD1 (5 bases). V was pared by 0 bases and J by 6 bases, with 9 bases between. CDR3 length: 14 amino acids. This chain's CDR3 is CASSLAVGTQPQHF. In DNA, the CDR3 is TGTGCCAGCAGTTTAGCTGTAGGGACTCAGCCCCAGCATTTT.

By sample share, this clonotype is medium-sized (0.01 to 0.1%). The chain employs TRBV2 and TRBJ1-5; D perhaps matches TRBD1 (6 bases). The CDR3 has 15 residues. V was shortened by 5 bases and J by 4 bases, with 15 bases between the two germline ends. Per the germline V gene, CDR1 is SNHLY and CDR2 is FYNNEI. CDR3: CASSITGTLNQPQHF. Here the CDR3 DNA reads TGTGCCAGCAGTATTACCGGGACACTGAATCAGCCCCAGCATTTT.

The chain links TRBV20-1 to TRBJ2-7, with 7 bases aligning to TRBD1. There are 12 residues in the CDR3. CDR1 is DFQATT, CDR2 SNEGSKA, per germline (reference sequence). Unmatched junction bases numbered 2, after V lost 1 base and J lost 5 bases. The CDR3 region is CSARAQGNEQYF. For the CDR3, the DNA is TGCAGTGCTAGAGCACAGGGGAACGAGCAGTACTTC.

The table lists this clonotype with a few counts. The DNA of the CDR3 is TGTGCCACCCGATCCGGGACAGGGGGGTTAGTGACCCAGTACTTC. This translates into CATRSGTGGLVTQYF. The gene calls are TRBV10-3 and TRBJ2-5; 11 nucleotides agree with TRBD1. Germline CDR1 and CDR2: ENHRY and SYGVKD. The CDR3 has 15 amino acids. Trimming removed 10 bases from V and 7 bases from J; junction bases left unmatched: 14.

This clonotype was counted at least ten times. The chain joins TRBV7-2 to TRBJ2-3; 10 bases fit TRBD2. The CDR3 runs 15 residues. The germline V gene encodes CDR1 SGHTA and CDR2 FQGNSA. Trimming at V came to 5 bases and at J to 6 bases, leaving 8 bases not matched to a gene. DNA of the CDR3: TGTGCCAGCAGCCGAACTAGCGGGGTACTCGATACGCAGTATTTT. It is translated as CASSRTSGVLDTQYF.

The sample holds a few counts of this clonotype. It differs at one base from a far larger clone, so likely a read error. The gene calls are TRBV29-1 and TRBJ2-5; 12 nucleotides align to TRBD2. Looked up from germline, CDR1 is SQVTM and CDR2 is ANQGSEA. V trimming: 3 bases; J trimming: 11 bases; junction bases outside the gene matches: 10. The CDR3 is made up of 14 amino acids. In DNA, the CDR3 is TGCAGCGTTGACGCTAGCGGGGGGGCAGGTGAGCAGTACTTC. It specifies CSVDASGGAGEQYF.